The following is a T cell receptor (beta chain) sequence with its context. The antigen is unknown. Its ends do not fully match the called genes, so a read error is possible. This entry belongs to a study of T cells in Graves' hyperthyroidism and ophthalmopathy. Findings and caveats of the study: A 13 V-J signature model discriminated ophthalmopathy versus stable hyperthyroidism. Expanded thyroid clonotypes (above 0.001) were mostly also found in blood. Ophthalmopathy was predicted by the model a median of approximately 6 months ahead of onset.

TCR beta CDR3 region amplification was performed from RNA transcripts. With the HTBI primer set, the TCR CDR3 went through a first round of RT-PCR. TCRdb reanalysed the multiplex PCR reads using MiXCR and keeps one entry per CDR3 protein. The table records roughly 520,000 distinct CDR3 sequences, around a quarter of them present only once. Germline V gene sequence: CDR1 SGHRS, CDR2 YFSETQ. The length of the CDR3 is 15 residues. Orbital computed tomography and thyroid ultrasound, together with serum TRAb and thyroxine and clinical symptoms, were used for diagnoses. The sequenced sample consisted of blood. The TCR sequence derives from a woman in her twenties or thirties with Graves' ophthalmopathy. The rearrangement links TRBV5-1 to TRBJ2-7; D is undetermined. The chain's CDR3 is CASILFELRTYEQYF. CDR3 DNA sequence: TGCGCCAGCATCTTGTTTGAGCTGAGAACCTACGAGCAGTACTTC.